The clone carrying this TCR beta chain turned up a few times. No antigen is known for it. The data are from a study of vaccination and CD4 T cells after COVID-19. Germline CDR1 reads SGHTA; CDR2 reads FQGNSA. The CDR3 sequence is 15 residues long. The trim removed 1 base at V and 8 bases at J, leaving 8 bases unmatched. Specified treatment: roughly nine-day PBMC culture with coronavirus spike peptide pools or control peptides (ViraFEST assay). Ahead of the COVID-19 pandemic (2011-2018), the CD4+ T cells of the unexposed donor were collected. The Oncomine TCR Beta short-read assay generated sequence data from the DNA of cultured CD4+ T cells. From the PCR reads, TCRdb called clonotypes with MiXCR, one entry per CDR3 protein. The table shows about 6,000 distinct CDR3 sequences, with around 50% occurring only once.

The receptor was derived from a human donor in good health. The chain carries TRBV7-2 and TRBJ1-2; TRBD1 matches at 9 bases. Sequences were obtained from CD4+ T cells from blood, cultured in vitro. CDR3 protein: CASSLDNRGREGYTF. The CDR3 DNA sequence: TGTGCCAGCAGCTTAGACAACAGGGGGCGGGAGGGCTACACCTTC.